The sequence of this TCR beta chain was determined in a study of cytomegalovirus exposure and HLA in healthy donors. Study-wide findings and caveats: Based on reports, TCR beta sequences accurately predicted HLA-A and HLA-B alleles for most subjects. Cytomegalovirus association was assigned to under 200 TCR beta chains.

About this clone itself: What it binds is unknown.

The CDR3 consists of 16 residues. CDR1 and CDR2 (germline): LNHDA, SQIVND (reference sequence). With 6 bases removed from V and 5 bases from J, the gap between germline ends came to 19 bases. In the PCR, 60 Vbeta and 13 Jbeta primers were used. This table comes from immunoSEQ multiplex PCR, and its TCRdb copy is limited to in-frame clones, with some not included. This repertoire includes more than 95,000 clones. In nominal health when sampled, donors likely had unrecorded immune exposures nonetheless. Sequencing was carried out using PBMCs. This TCR was recovered from a man aged 35 to 55 in good health and CMV-seronegative. The chain carries TRBV19 and TRBJ2-2, with D tentatively TRBD2 (6 bases). The CDR3, as DNA: TGTGCCAGTAGCGAATGGGGGAGGCAGGTGACCGGGGAGCTGTTTTTT. This sequence encodes CASSEWGRQVTGELFF.